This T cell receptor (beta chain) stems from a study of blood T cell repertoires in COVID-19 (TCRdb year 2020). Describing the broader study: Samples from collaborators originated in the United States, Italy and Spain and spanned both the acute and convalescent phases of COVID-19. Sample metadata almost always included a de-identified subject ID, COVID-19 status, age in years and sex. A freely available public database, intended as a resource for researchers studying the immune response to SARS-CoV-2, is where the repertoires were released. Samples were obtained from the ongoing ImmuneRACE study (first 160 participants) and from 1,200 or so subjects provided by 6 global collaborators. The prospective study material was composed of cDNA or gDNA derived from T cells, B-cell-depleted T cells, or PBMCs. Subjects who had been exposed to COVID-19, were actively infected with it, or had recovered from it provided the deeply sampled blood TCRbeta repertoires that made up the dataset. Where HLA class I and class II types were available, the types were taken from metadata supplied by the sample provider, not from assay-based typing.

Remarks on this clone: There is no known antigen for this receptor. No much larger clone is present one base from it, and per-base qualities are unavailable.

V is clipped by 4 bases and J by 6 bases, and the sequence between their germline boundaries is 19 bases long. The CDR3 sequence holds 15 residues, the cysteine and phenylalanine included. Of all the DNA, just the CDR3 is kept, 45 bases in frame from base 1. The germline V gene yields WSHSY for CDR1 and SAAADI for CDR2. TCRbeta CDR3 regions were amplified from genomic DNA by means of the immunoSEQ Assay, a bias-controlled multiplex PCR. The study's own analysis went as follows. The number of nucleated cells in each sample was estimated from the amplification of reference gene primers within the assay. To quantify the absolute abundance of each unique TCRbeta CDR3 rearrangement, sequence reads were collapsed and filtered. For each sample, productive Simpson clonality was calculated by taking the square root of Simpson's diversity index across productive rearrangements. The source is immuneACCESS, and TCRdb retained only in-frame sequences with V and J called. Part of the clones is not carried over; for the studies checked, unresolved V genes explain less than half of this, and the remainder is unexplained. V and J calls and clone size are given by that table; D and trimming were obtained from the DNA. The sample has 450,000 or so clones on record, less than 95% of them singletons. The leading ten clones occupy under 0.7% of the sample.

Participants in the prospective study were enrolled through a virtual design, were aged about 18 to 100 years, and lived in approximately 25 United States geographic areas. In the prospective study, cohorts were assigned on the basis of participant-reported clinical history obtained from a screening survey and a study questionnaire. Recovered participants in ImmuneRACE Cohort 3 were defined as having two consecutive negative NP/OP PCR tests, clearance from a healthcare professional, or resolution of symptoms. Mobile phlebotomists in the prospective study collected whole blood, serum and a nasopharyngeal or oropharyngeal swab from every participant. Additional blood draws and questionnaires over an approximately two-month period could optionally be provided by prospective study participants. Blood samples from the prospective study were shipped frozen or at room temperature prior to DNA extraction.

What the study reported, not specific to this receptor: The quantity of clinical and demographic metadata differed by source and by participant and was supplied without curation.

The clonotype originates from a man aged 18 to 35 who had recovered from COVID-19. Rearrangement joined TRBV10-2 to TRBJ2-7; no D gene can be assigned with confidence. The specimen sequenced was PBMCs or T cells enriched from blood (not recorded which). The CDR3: CASSGLRSNTGEQYF. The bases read TGCGCCAGCAGTGGGCTCAGATCTAATACGGGCGAGCAGTACTTC.